This T cell receptor beta chain was captured by sequencing in a study of identical twins. Germline CDR1 and CDR2: SEHNR and FQNEAQ (reference sequence). The CDR3 covers 15 residues. Trimming cost V 4 bases and J 3 bases; bases outside gene matches: 6. General study points: Cross-sectional statistical analysis was relied on for the conclusions, without the same donors being followed.

This clonotype was detected ten times or more. No antigen is known for it. Everyone who donated was a healthy Caucasian. TCRdb called the 5' RACE reads again in MiXCR, with one record for every CDR3 protein. The sample records 750,000 to 950,000 distinct CDR3 sequences, 9% to 15% being singletons. This sample also appeared in a second study, on yellow fever vaccine responses in identical twins.

The V call is TRBV7-9, the J call TRBJ2-1; 7 bases map to TRBD2. The sample taken for sequencing was PBMCs. The receptor's source is a woman under 30 in good health. CDR3 loop: CASSYGGGSYNEQFF. As DNA, the CDR3 is TGTGCCAGCAGCTACGGCGGCGGGAGCTACAATGAGCAGTTCTTC.